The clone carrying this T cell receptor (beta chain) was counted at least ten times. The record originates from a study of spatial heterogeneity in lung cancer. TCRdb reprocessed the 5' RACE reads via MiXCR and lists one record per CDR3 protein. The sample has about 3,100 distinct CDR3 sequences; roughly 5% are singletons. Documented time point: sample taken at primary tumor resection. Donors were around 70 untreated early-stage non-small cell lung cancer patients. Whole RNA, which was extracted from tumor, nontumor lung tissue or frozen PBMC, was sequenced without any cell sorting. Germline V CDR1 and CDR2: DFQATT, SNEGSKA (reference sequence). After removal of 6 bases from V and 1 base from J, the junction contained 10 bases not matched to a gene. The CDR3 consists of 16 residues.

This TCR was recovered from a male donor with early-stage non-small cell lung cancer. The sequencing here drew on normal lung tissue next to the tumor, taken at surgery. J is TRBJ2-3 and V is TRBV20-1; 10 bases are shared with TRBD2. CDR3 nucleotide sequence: TGCAGTGCCCAGCGGGGTACTAGCGGGGGCACAGATACGCAGTATTTT. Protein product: CSAQRGTSGGTDTQYF.